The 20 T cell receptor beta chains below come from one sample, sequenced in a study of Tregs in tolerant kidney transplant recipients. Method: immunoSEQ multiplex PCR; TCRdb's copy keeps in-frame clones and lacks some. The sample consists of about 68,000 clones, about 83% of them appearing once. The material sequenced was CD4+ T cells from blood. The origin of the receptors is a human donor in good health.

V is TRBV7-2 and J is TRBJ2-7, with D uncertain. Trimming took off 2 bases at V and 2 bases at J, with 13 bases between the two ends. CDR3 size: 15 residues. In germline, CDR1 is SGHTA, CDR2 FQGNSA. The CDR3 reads CASSLNVGSPYEQYF. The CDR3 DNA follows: TGTGCCAGCAGCTTAAATGTGGGTTCTCCCTACGAGCAGTACTTC.

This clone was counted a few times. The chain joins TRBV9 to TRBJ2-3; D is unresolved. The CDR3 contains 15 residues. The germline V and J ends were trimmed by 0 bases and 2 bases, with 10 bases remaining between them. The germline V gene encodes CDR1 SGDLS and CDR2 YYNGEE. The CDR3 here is CASSVAPSNTDTQYF. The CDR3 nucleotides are TGTGCCAGCAGCGTAGCTCCGTCTAACACAGATACGCAGTATTTT.

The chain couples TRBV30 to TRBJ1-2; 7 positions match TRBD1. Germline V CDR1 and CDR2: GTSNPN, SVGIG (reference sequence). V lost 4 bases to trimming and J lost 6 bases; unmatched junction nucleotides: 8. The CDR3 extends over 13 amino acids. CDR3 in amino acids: CAWKVGQLNGYTF. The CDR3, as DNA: TGTGCCTGGAAAGTGGGACAGTTAAATGGCTACACCTTC.

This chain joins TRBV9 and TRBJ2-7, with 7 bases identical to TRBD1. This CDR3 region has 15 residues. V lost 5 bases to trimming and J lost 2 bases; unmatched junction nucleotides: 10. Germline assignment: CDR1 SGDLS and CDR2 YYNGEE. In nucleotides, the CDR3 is TGTGCCAGCAGTGTTACAGGGGCCCAAACCTACGAGCAGTACTTC. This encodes CASSVTGAQTYEQYF.

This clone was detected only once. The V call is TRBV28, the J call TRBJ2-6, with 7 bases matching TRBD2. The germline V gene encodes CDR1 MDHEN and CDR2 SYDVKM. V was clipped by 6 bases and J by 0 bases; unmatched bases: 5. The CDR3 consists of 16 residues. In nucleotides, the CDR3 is TGTGCCAGCAGCCCTAGCGGAGACTCTGGGGCCAACGTCCTGACTTTC. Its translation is CASSPSGDSGANVLTF.

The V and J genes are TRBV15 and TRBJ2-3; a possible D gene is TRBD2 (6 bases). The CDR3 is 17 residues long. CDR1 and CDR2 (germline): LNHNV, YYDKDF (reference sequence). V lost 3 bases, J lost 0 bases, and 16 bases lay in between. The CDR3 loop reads CATSSSRRGPSTDTQYF. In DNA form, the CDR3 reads TGTGCCACCAGCAGTAGCCGGCGGGGCCCCAGCACAGATACGCAGTATTTT.

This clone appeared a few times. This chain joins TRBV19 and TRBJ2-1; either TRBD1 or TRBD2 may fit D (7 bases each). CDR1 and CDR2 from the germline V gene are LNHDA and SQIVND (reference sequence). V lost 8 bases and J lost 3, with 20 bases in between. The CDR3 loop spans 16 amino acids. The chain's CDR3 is CASSQGGRLVYNEQFF. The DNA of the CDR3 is TGTGCCAGTTCCCAGGGGGGGCGCCTGGTCTACAATGAGCAGTTCTTC.

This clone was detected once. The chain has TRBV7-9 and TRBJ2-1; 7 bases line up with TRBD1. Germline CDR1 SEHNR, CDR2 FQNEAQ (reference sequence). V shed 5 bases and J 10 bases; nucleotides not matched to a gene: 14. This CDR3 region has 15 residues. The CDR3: CASSHRSTGSTEQFF. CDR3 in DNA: TGTGCCAGCAGCCACAGGTCGACAGGGAGTACCGAGCAGTTCTTC.

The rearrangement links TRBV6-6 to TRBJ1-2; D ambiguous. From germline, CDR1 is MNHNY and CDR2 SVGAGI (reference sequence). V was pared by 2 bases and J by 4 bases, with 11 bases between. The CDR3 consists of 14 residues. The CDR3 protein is CASSYASWGYGYTF. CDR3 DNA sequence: TGTGCCAGCAGTTACGCTTCCTGGGGCTATGGCTACACCTTC.

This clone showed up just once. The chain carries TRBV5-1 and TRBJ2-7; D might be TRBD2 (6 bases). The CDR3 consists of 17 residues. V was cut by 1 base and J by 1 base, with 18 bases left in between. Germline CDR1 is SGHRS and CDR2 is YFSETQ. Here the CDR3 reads CASSLFWVGGTSYEQYF. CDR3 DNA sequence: TGCGCCAGCAGCTTGTTTTGGGTTGGGGGGACTTCCTACGAGCAGTACTTC.

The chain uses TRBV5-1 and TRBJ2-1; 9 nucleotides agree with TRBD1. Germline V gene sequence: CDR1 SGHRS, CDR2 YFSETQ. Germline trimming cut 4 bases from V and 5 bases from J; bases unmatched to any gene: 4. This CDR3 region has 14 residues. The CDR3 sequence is CASSVRDRDNEQFF. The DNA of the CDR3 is TGCGCCAGCAGCGTGAGGGACAGGGACAATGAGCAGTTCTTC.

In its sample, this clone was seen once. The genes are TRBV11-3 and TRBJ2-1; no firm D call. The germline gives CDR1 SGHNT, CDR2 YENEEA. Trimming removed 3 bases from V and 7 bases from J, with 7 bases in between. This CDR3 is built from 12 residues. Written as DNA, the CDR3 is TGTGCCAGCAGCTTTAATGCGAATGAGCAGTTCTTC. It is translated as CASSFNANEQFF.

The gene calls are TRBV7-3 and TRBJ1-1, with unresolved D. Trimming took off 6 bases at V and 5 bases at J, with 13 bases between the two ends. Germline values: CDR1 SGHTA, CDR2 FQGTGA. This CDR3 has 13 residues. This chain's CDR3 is CASSLERETEAFF. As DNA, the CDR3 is TGTGCCAGCAGTTTAGAACGGGAAACTGAAGCTTTCTTT.

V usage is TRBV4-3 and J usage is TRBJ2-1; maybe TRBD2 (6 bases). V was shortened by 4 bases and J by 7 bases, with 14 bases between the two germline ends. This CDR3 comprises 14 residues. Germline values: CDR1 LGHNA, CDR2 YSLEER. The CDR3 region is CASSLGSGVNEQFF. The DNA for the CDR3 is TGCGCCAGCAGCCTAGGATCGGGGGTAAATGAGCAGTTCTTC.

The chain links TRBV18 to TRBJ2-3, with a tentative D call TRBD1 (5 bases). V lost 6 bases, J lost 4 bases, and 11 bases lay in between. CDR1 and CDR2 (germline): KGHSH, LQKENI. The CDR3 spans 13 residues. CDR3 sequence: CASSGSGSDTQYF. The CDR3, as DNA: TGTGCCAGCTCTGGCTCAGGGTCAGATACGCAGTATTTT.

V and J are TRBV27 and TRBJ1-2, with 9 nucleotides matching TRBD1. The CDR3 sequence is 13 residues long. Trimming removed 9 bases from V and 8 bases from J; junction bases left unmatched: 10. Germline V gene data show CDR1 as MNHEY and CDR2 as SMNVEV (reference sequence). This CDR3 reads CASSRDRDWGYTF. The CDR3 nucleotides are TGTGCCAGTTCCCGGGACAGGGATTGGGGCTACACCTTC.

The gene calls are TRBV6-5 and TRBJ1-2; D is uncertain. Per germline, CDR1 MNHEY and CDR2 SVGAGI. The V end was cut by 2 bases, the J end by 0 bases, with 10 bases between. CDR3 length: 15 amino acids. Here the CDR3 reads CASSYHTGSNYGYTF. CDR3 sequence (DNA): TGTGCCAGCAGTTACCACACTGGATCTAACTATGGCTACACCTTC.

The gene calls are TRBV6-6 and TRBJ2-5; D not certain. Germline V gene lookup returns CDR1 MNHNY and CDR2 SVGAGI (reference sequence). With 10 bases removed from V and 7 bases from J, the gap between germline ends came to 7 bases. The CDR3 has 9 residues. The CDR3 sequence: CATHGTQYF. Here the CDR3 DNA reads TGTGCCACCCACGGGACCCAGTACTTC.

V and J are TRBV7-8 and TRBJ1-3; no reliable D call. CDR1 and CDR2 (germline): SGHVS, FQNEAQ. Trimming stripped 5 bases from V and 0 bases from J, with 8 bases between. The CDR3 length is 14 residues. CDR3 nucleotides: TGTGCCAGCAGCAAAGCGACCTCTGGAAACACCATATATTTT. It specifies CASSKATSGNTIYF.

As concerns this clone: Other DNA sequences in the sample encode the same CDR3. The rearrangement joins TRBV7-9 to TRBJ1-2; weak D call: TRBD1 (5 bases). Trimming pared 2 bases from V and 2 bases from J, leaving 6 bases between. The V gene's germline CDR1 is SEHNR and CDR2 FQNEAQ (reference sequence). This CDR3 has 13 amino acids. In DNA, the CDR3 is TGTGCCAGCAGCTTACGGGGGAACTATGGCTACACCTTC. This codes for CASSLRGNYGYTF.